Listed below are T cell receptor beta chains from one sample, sequenced in a study of Graves' ophthalmopathy and Graves' hyperthyroidism. Each CDR3 protein gets one entry after TCRdb re-called the multiplex PCR reads with MiXCR. The data show around 590,000 distinct CDR3 sequences, roughly 39% seen once. Sequenced: peripheral blood or thyroid tissue (not recorded which). These receptors originate from an adult man with Graves' hyperthyroidism. Both conserved end residues are part of each CDR3. D genes are given only for firm matches. Size is omitted from some rows. Given values are once, few, many or a class for expanded clones.

>-|TRBV5-8|TRBJ2-5|-
TGTGCCAGCAGCTTTGGGGACAAGGTGGAGACCCAGTACTTC
CASSFGDKVETQYF
>-|TRBV19|TRBJ2-7|many
TGTGCCAGTAGTATGTCTGGGGCAGCCTACGAGCAGTACTTC
CASSMSGAAYEQYF
>-|TRBV15|TRBJ2-2|few
TGTGCCACCAGCATGGGCACCGGGGAGCTGTTTTTT
CATSMGTGELFF
>-|TRBV3-1|TRBJ2-2|many
TGTGCCAGCAGCCAATGGCAGAACACCGGGGAGCTGTTTTTT
CASSQWQNTGELFF
>-|TRBV20-1|TRBJ2-7|-
TGCAGTGCTAGAGGGACAGTCCTAATCGACGAGCAGTACTTC
CSARGTVLIDEQYF
>-|TRBV5-6|TRBJ1-6|many
TGTGCCAGCAGCTTAGGGTTTGGCGAAAATTCACCCCTCCACTTT
CASSLGFGENSPLHF
>-|TRBV5-1|TRBJ2-3|-
TGTGCCAGCAGCTTAGTGGAAGGAACAGATACGCAGTATTTT
CASSLVEGTDTQYF
>TRBD1|TRBV9|TRBJ1-1|-
TGTGCCAGCAGCGAGGGGGCAGGGTCAGGTGGGAACACTGAAGCTTTCTTT
CASSEGAGSGGNTEAFF
>-|TRBV19|TRBJ1-6|many
TGTGCCAGTAGACAGCGGTTAGGAGGGAATTCACCCCTCCACTTT
CASRQRLGGNSPLHF
>-|TRBV20-1|TRBJ1-2|-
TGCAGTGCTAGAGATCTGGCGGGAACGGGCTATGGCTACACCTTC
CSARDLAGTGYGYTF
>-|TRBV6-1|TRBJ1-1|many
TGTGCCAGCAGGACTTACCGTCTCCCCATCGCTTTCTTT
CASRTYRLPIAFF
>-|TRBV7-3|TRBJ2-1|-
TGTGCCAGCGCCCTAGCGAAGGCTTCCTACAATGAGCAGTTCTTC
CASALAKASYNEQFF
>-|TRBV29-1|TRBJ2-2|-
TGCAGCGTTACCCGGGAGCTGTTTTTT
CSVTRELFF
>-|TRBV7-8|TRBJ1-2|many
TGTGCCAGCAGCTTAGAGGGCCAGGGGTATGGCTACACCTTC
CASSLEGQGYGYTF
>TRBD1|TRBV7-8|TRBJ2-7|many
TGTGCCAGCAGCTTATACAGGGGGCCGTCCTACGAGCAGTACTTC
CASSLYRGPSYEQYF
>TRBD1|TRBV7-9|TRBJ2-7|few
TGTGCCAGCAGCCACCCTTTGGGACAGGGGGCATTCGAGCAGTACTTC
CASSHPLGQGAFEQYF
>TRBD1|TRBV2|TRBJ1-1|-
TGTGCCAGCAGGGGTTCCGGGACAGGGGTCGGGGCAGCTTTCTTT
CASRGSGTGVGAAFF
>TRBD1|TRBV7-2|TRBJ1-3|-
TGTGCCAGCAGCTTAGACCCGGGACAGTTCTCTGGAAACACCATATATTTT
CASSLDPGQFSGNTIYF
>TRBD1|TRBV29-1|TRBJ2-2|-
TGCAGCGTTGAGGGACAGGGGAGCACCGGGGAGCTGTTTTTT
CSVEGQGSTGELFF
>-|TRBV9|TRBJ2-7|-
TGTGCCAGCAGCGTTGAAGGGTCGACAGACGAGCAGTACTTC
CASSVEGSTDEQYF
>TRBD1|TRBV29-1|TRBJ1-6|-
TGCAGCGTTGAAGAGTACAGGGGTTATAATTCACCCCTCCACTTT
CSVEEYRGYNSPLHF
>-|TRBV29-1|TRBJ1-3|-
TGCAGCTCAGGGAAAAGGTCTGGAAACACCATATATTTT
CSSGKRSGNTIYF
>TRBD1|TRBV20-1|TRBJ2-7|many
TGCAGTGCTACACCCGGGACAGGGGGTTACGAGCAGTACTTC
CSATPGTGGYEQYF
>TRBD2|TRBV20-1|TRBJ2-1|-
TGCAGTGCTAGAGATCTAGCGGGGGGACCCAATGAGCAGTTCTTC
CSARDLAGGPNEQFF
>TRBD2|TRBV28|TRBJ2-7|-
TGTGCCAGCAGTAGTAGCGGGGACTCCTACGAGCAGTACTTC
CASSSSGDSYEQYF
>-|TRBV7-2|TRBJ1-1|-
TGTGCCAGCAGCTTACCCGGGATAGCGGACACTGAAGCTTTCTTT
CASSLPGIADTEAFF
>-|TRBV4-1|TRBJ2-5|-
TGCGCCAGCAGCCAAATCGTGGGACGCAAAGAGACCCAGTACTTC
CASSQIVGRKETQYF
>-|TRBV7-3|TRBJ1-2|once
TGTGCCAGCTTCGCCGACAGGCCCTATGGCTACACCTTC
CASFADRPYGYTF
>-|TRBV7-9|TRBJ2-6|many
TGTGCCAGCAGACCCCCCCGGTCTGGGGCCAACGTCCTGACTTTC
CASRPPRSGANVLTF
>-|TRBV5-5|TRBJ1-6|many
TGTGCCAGCAGCCCCACAGGGACGGGATCACCCCTCCACTTT
CASSPTGTGSPLHF
>-|TRBV7-3|TRBJ2-6|-
TGTGCCAGCAGCTTATTGGATGGCGCCAACGTCCTGACTTTC
CASSLLDGANVLTF
>-|TRBV20-1|TRBJ2-5|-
TGCAGTGCCCCCCCAGAGGGACGTCGGGAGACCCAGTACTTC
CSAPPEGRRETQYF
>TRBD1|TRBV24-1|TRBJ2-2|-
TGTGCCACCAGGAAGACAGGGACGTCCGGGGAGCTGTTTTTT
CATRKTGTSGELFF
>-|TRBV13|TRBJ2-7|many
TGTGCCAGCAGCTCCTCAACGAGCTCCTACGAGCAGTACTTC
CASSSSTSSYEQYF
>-|TRBV7-9|TRBJ2-3|-
TGTGCCAGCAGCCGCATAGGGCCTGCTACAGATACGCAGTATTTT
CASSRIGPATDTQYF
>TRBD1|TRBV6-1|TRBJ1-6|many
TGTGCCAGCAGTGAAGCTTGGACAGGGGGCCTAAATTCACCCCTCCACTTT
CASSEAWTGGLNSPLHF
>TRBD1|TRBV15|TRBJ1-3|-
TGTGCCACCAGCAGAGAATTCGCCAGCAGTCGAGGGGGGACAGAAAACACCATATATTTT
CATSREFASSRGGTENTIYF
>TRBD1|TRBV10-3|TRBJ2-7|-
TGTGCCATCAGTGACGCAGGGGGCAGCTCCTACGAGCAGTACTTC
CAISDAGGSSYEQYF
>TRBD1|TRBV18|TRBJ1-4|-
TGTGCCAGCTCCCATGACAGGGCCTCGCCGGAAAAACTGTTTTTT
CASSHDRASPEKLFF
>-|TRBV9|TRBJ1-1|-
TGTGCCAGCAGCCGGGGAGTCCTGGGCACTGAAGCTTTCTTT
CASSRGVLGTEAFF
>TRBD1|TRBV11-1|TRBJ2-3|-
TGTGCCAGCAGCGATGGGACAGGGGAAGGCACAGATACGCAGTATTTT
CASSDGTGEGTDTQYF
>TRBD1|TRBV12-3/TRBV12-4|TRBJ1-5|-
TGTGCCAGCAGTTTGGCAGGGGGCGACGATCAGCCCCAGCATTTT
CASSLAGGDDQPQHF
>-|TRBV15|TRBJ1-5|many
TGTGCCACGCGTTTGTTGGCCGACACAACACCCCAGCATTTT
CATRLLADTTPQHF
>TRBD1|TRBV5-6|TRBJ1-1|-
TGTGCCAGCAGCTCCCTCGGACAGGGAGGGACTGAAGCTTTCTTT
CASSSLGQGGTEAFF
>-|TRBV20-1|TRBJ1-2|-
TGCAGTGCTCGGACAGATTATGGCTACACCTTC
CSARTDYGYTF
>-|TRBV14|TRBJ2-2|many
TGTGCCAGCAGCCAGGCCGGCGGGCCCACCGGGGAGCTGTTTTTT
CASSQAGGPTGELFF
>TRBD1|TRBV10-3|TRBJ1-2|-
TGTGCCATCAGAGCAACTGGAGGGGGCGCGGACTATGGCTACACCTTC
CAIRATGGGADYGYTF
>-|TRBV9|TRBJ2-5|few
TGTGCCAGCAGCGTAGCGGACAGTTGGGCGACCCAGTACTTC
CASSVADSWATQYF
>TRBD1|TRBV19|TRBJ1-2|few
TGTGCCAGTAGTATAGCCCCAACAGGGGGCGTCTATGGCTACACCTTC
CASSIAPTGGVYGYTF
>TRBD2|TRBV7-3|TRBJ2-2|many
TGTGCCAGCAGCTTACACGGACTAGCGGGAGTCACCGGGGAGCTGTTTTTT
CASSLHGLAGVTGELFF